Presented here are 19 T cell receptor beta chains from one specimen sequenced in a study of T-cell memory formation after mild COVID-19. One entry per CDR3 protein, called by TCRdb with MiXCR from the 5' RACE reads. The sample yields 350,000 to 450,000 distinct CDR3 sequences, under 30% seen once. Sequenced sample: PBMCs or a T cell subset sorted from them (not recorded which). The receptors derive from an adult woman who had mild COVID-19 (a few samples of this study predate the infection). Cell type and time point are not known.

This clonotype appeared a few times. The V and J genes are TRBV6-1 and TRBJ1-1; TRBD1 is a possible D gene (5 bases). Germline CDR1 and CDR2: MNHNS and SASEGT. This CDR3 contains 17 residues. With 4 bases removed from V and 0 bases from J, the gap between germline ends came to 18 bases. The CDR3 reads CASSVGGRGLMNTEAFF. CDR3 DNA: TGTGCCAGCAGTGTTGGGGGGAGGGGACTCATGAACACTGAAGCTTTCTTT.

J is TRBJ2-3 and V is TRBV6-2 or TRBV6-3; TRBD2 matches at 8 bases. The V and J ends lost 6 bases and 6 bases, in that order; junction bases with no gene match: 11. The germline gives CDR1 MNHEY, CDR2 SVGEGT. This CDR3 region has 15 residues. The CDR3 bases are TGTGCCAGCAGACAACCGGGACTAGAAGTTGATACGCAGTATTTT. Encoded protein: CASRQPGLEVDTQYF.

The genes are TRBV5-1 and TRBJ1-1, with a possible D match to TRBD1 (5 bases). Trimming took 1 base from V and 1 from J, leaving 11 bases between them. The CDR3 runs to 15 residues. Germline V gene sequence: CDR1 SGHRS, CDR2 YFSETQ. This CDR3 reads CASSLIGAPNTEAFF. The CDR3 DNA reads TGCGCCAGCAGCTTGATCGGGGCACCGAACACTGAAGCTTTCTTT.

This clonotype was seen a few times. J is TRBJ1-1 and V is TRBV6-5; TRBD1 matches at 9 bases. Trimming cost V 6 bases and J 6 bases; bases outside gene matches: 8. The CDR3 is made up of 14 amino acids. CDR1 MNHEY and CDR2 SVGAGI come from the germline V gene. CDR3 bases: TGTGCCAGCAGACAACCGACAGGGGGATCTGAAGCTTTCTTT. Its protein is CASRQPTGGSEAFF.

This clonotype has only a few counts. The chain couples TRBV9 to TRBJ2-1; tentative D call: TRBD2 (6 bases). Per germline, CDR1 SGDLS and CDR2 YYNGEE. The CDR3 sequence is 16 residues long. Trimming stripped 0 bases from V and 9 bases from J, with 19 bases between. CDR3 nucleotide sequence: TGTGCCAGCAGCGTAGTAGGGCAGGGCGGTAGCGGTGAGCAGTTCTTC. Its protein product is CASSVVGQGGSGEQFF.

The CDR3 region is CASSPTQRANYGYTF. For the CDR3, the DNA is TGTGCCAGCAGCCCGACACAGAGAGCTAACTATGGCTACACCTTC. The chain uses TRBV3-1 and TRBJ1-2; no clear D. CDR1 is LGHDT and CDR2 is YNNKEL in the germline V gene (reference sequence). V lost 4 bases, J lost 0 bases, and 12 bases lay in between. The CDR3 length is 15 residues.

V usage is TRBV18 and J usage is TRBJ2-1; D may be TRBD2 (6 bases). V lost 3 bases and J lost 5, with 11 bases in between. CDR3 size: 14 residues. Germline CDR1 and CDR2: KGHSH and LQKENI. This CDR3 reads CASSPGLWNNEQFF. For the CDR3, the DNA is TGTGCCAGCTCACCGGGACTCTGGAACAATGAGCAGTTCTTC.

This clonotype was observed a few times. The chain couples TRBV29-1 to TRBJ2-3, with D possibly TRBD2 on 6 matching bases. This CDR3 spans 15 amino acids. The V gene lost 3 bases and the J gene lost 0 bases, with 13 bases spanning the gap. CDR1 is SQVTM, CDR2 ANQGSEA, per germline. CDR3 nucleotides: TGCAGCGTTGAGCCCAGTGGGACTAGCACAGATACGCAGTATTTT. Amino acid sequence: CSVEPSGTSTDTQYF.

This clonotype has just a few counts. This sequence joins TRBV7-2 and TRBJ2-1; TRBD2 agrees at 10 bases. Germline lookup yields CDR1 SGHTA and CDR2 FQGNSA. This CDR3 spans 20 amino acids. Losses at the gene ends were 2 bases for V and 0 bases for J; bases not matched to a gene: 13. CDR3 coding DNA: TGTGCCAGCAGCTTATTCCTAGCGGGGGCGACTGGGGGCTCCTACAATGAGCAGTTCTTC. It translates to CASSLFLAGATGGSYNEQFF.

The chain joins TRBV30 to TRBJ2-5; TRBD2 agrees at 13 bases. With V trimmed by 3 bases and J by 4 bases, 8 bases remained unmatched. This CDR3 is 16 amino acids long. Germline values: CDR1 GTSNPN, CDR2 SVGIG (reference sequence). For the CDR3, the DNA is TGTGCCTGGAGACTACTAGCGGGAGGGCCCTTAGAGACCCAGTACTTC. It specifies CAWRLLAGGPLETQYF.

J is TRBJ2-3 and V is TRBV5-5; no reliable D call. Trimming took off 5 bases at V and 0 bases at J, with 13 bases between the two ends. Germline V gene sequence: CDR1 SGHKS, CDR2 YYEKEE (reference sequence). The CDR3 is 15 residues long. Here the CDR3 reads CASRWTLDSTDTQYF. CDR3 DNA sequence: TGTGCCAGCAGGTGGACCCTGGACAGCACAGATACGCAGTATTTT.

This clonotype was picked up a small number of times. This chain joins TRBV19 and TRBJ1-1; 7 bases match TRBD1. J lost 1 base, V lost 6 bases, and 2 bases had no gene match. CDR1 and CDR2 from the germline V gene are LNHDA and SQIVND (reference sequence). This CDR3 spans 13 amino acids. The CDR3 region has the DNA TGTGCCAGTAGAAGGACAGGGAACACTGAAGCTTTCTTT. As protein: CASRRTGNTEAFF.

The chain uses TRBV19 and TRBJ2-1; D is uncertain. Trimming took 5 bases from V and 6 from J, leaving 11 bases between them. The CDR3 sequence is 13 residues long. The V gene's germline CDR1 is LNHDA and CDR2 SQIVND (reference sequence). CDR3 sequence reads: CASSRVAANEQFF. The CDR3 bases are TGTGCCAGTAGTCGGGTGGCGGCCAATGAGCAGTTCTTC.

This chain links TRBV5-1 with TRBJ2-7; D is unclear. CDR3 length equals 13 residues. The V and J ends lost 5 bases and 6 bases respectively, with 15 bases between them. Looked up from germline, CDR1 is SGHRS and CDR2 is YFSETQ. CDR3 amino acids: CASRRGTDPEQYF. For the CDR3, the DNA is TGCGCCAGCAGGAGAGGAACGGACCCCGAGCAGTACTTC.

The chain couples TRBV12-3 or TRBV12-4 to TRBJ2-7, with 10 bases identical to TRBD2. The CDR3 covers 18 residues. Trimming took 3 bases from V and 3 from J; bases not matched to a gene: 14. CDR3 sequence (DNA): TGTGCCAGCAGTTTCCACCGGCTAGCGGGAGCTGCCAGCTACGAGCAGTACTTC. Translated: CASSFHRLAGAASYEQYF.

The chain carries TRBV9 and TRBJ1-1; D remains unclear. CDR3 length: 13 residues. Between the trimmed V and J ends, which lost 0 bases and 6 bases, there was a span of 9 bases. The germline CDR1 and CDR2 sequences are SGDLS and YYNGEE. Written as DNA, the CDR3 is TGTGCCAGCAGCGTAGAGGGCACCTCTGAAGCTTTCTTT. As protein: CASSVEGTSEAFF.

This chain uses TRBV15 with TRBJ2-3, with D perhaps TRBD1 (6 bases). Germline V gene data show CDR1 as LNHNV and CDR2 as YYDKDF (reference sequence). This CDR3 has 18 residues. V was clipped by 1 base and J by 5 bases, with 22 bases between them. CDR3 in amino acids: CATSRATDSMRIKDTQYF. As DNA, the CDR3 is TGTGCCACCAGCAGAGCTACGGACAGCATGAGAATCAAAGATACGCAGTATTTT.

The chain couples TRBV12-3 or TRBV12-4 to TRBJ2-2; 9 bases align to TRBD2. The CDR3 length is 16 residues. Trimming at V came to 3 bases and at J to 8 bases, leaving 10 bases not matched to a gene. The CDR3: CASSFGSGRPRGELFF. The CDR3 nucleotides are TGTGCCAGCAGTTTCGGGAGCGGGAGGCCTAGGGGGGAGCTGTTTTTT.

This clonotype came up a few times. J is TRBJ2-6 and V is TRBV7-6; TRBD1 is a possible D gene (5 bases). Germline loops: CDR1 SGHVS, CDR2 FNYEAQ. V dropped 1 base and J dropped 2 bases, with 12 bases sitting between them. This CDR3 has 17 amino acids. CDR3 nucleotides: TGTGCCAGCAGCTTAGGCGTCAAACAGGCTGGGGCCAACGTCCTGACTTTC. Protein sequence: CASSLGVKQAGANVLTF.